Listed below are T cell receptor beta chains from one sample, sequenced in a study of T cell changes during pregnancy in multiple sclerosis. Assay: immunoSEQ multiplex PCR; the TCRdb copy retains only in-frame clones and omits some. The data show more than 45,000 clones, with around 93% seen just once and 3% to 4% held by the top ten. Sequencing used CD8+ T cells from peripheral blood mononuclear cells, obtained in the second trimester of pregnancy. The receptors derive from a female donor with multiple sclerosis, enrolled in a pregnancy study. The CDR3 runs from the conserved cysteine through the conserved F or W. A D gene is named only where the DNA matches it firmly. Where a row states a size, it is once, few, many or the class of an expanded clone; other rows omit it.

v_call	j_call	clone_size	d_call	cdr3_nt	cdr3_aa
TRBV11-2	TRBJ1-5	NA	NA	TGTGCCAGCAGCTTAGGTCCGGTTGCTCGGCCCCAGCATTTT	CASSLGPVARPQHF
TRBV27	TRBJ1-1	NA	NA	TGTGCCAGCAGTTTAATGGGGAGCACTGAAGCTTTCTTT	CASSLMGSTEAFF
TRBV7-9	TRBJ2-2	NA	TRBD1	TGTGCCAGCGCGACAGGGGTGGGAGCTACCGGGGAGCTGTTTTTT	CASATGVGATGELFF
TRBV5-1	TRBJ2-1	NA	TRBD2	TGCGCCAGCAGCCTACCTAGCGGAGGGGCGCAGGATGAGCAGTTCTTC	CASSLPSGGAQDEQFF
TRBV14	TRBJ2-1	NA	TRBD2	TGTGCCAGCAGCCGCACTAGCGGGGGGGTCGGCAATGAGCAGTTCTTC	CASSRTSGGVGNEQFF
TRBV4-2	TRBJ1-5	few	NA	TGTGCCAGCAGCCAAGTATGGAGGATGGGCAATCAGCCCCAGCATTTT	CASSQVWRMGNQPQHF
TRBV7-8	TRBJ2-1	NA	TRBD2	TGTGCCAGCAGCTTGGGACTAGCTAAGTGGGTTCCCAATGAGCAGTTCTTC	CASSLGLAKWVPNEQFF
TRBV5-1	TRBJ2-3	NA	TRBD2	TGCGCCAGCAGCTTGGACCCGAGAAGCGGGGGGGGGTACACAGATACGCAGTATTTT	CASSLDPRSGGGYTDTQYF
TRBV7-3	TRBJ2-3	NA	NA	TGTGCCAGCAGCTTAGTGAGTGGAGGAGAGGATACGCAGTATTTT	CASSLVSGGEDTQYF
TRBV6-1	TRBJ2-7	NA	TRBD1	TGTGCCAGCAGTACGGGACAGGTCTCCGAGCAGTACTTC	CASSTGQVSEQYF
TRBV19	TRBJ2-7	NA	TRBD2	TGTGCCAGTAGCCCGGTAGCGGGAGTCCACGAGCAGTACTTC	CASSPVAGVHEQYF
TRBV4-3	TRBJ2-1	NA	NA	TGCGCCAGCAGCCAAGATGGGAACAGGTACAATGAGCAGTTCTTC	CASSQDGNRYNEQFF
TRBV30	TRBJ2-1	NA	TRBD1	TGTGCCCACCGACAGGGTCTTGAGCAGTTCTTC	CAHRQGLEQFF
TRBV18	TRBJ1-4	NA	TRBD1	TGTGCCAGCTCACGCGGGACAGGGATGGATCTCGAAAAACTGTTTTTT	CASSRGTGMDLEKLFF
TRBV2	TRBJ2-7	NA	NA	TGTGCCAGCAGCGCCGGGACTCCTATCTCCTACGAGCAGTACTTC	CASSAGTPISYEQYF
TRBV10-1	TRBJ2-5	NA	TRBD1	TGCGCCAGCAGTGAAGACAGGGGAAGCCACCAAGAGACCCAGTACTTC	CASSEDRGSHQETQYF
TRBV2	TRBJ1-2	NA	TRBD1	TGTGCCAGCAGTGAGGGGACAGGGACCAACTATGGCTACACCTTC	CASSEGTGTNYGYTF
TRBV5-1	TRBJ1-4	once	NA	TGCGCCAGCAGCTTGATTCAACAGGGAAGAGGAGTGCATGAAAAACTGTTTTTT	CASSLIQQGRGVHEKLFF
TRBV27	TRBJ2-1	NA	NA	TGTGCCAGCAGTACTTACAATGAGCAGTTCTTC	CASSTYNEQFF
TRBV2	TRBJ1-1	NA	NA	TGTGCCAGCAGAATCGACACTGAAGCTTTCTTT	CASRIDTEAFF
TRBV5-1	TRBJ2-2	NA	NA	TGCGCCAGCAGCTTGACTAACACCGGGGAGCTGTTTTTT	CASSLTNTGELFF
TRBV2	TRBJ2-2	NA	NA	TGTGCCAGCAGTTTCTACACCGGGGAGCTGTTTTTT	CASSFYTGELFF
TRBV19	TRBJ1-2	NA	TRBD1	TGTGCCAGTAGTTCGGACAACAGGGGGGCATATGGCTACACCTTC	CASSSDNRGAYGYTF
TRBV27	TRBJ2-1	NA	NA	TGTGCCAGCAATATAGGACTAACTATTTTTGGTGAGCAGTTCTTC	CASNIGLTIFGEQFF
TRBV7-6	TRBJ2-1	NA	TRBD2	TGTGCCAGCAGCTTAGGTAGCGGGGGATACAATGAGCAGTTCTTC	CASSLGSGGYNEQFF
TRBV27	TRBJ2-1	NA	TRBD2	TGTGCCAGCAGTTCGGTAGCGGGAGACAATGAGCAGTTCTTC	CASSSVAGDNEQFF
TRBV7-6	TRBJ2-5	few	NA	TGTGCCAGCAGCTTATCGGAGGCAGGCCAAGAGACCCAGTACTTC	CASSLSEAGQETQYF
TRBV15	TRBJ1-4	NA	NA	TGTGCCACCAGCAGGTTGCAGTCGATCAATGAAAAACTGTTTTTT	CATSRLQSINEKLFF
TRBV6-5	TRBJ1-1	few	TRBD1	TGTGCCAGCAGTTCCGGGACAGGGAACACTGAAGCTTTCTTT	CASSSGTGNTEAFF
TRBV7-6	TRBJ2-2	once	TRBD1	TGTGCCAGCAGCCCCGGGACAGGGAACACCGGGGAGCTGTTTTTT	CASSPGTGNTGELFF
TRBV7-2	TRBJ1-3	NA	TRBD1	TGTGCCAGCAGCTCGACAGGGGTTGGAAACACCATATATTTT	CASSSTGVGNTIYF
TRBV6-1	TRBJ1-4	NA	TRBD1	TGTGCCAGCAGTGAAGCGAGGACAGGGGTACCGGTGGGTGAAAAACTGTTTTTT	CASSEARTGVPVGEKLFF
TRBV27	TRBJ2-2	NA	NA	TGTGCCAGCAGTTTAGTAGTTAGCGGGGAGCTGTTTTTT	CASSLVVSGELFF
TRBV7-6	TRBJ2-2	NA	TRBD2	TGTGCCAGCAGCTTAGGTGCGAGCGGGAGGGTAGACACCGGGGAGCTGTTTTTT	CASSLGASGRVDTGELFF
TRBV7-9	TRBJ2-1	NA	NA	TGTGCCAGCAGTCCACGAGCGAGTAGCTCCTACAATGAGCAGTTCTTC	CASSPRASSSYNEQFF
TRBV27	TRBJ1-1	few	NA	TGTGCCAGCAGTTGGGGCAGGGGGAACACTGAAGCTTTCTTT	CASSWGRGNTEAFF
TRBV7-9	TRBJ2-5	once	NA	TGTGCCAGCAGCTTAGGGGGCGCCCGGTACCAAGAGACCCAGTACTTC	CASSLGGARYQETQYF
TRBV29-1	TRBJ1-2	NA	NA	TGCAGCGTTGGGACAGATACGAACTATGGCTACACCTTC	CSVGTDTNYGYTF
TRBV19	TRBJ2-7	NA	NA	TGTGCCAGTAGTCTTCGGGACGGGAGCTACGAGCAGTACTTC	CASSLRDGSYEQYF
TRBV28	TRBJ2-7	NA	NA	TGTGCCAGCAGTTTAGAGGGTAGCGGCTACGAGCAGTACTTC	CASSLEGSGYEQYF
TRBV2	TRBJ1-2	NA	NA	TGTGCCACCCCATCCGGCAGGGGTAACTATGGCTACACCTTC	CATPSGRGNYGYTF
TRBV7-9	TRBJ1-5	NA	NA	TGTGCCAGCAGCATGGACAGTAGCAATCAGCCCCAGCATTTT	CASSMDSSNQPQHF
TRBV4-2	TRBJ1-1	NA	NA	TGTGCCAGCAGCCAGGCAGAAATAAGCGGGAACACTGAAGCTTTCTTT	CASSQAEISGNTEAFF
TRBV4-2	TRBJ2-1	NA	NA	TGTGCCAGCAGCCCGGACTCGGGGAATGAGCAGTTCTTC	CASSPDSGNEQFF
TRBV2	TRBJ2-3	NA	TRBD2	TGTGCCATCGGGGGGGAGGAGAGGGATACGCAGTATTTT	CAIGGEERDTQYF
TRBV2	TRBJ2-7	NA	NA	TGTGCCAGCAGTGTTTTCTCTTACGAGCAGTACTTC	CASSVFSYEQYF
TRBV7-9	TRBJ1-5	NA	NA	TGTGCCAGCAGCCCAGGGGAAACCAATCAGCCCCAGCATTTT	CASSPGETNQPQHF
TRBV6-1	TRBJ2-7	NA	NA	TGTGCCAGCAGTGAGGGCCCAGCAGTTTCCTACGAGCAGTACTTC	CASSEGPAVSYEQYF
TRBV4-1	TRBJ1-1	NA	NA	TGCGCCACCACAGGGTCCACTGAAGCTTTCTTT	CATTGSTEAFF
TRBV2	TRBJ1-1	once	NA	TGTGCCTACTCGGGGGGCACTGAAGCTTTCTTT	CAYSGGTEAFF